The 10 T cell receptor beta chains below were found in one sample sequenced in a study of T cells after yellow fever vaccination. TCRdb reprocessed the 5' RACE reads with MiXCR, giving one entry per CDR3 protein. The data contain some 290,000 distinct CDR3 sequences, about 10% of them singletons. Sequencing used CD4+ T cells sorted from PBMCs, obtained 45 days after the yellow fever booster vaccination. The receptors originated from a young man who received the YFV17D yellow fever vaccine.

This clonotype was found a few times. The chain joins TRBV7-9 to TRBJ2-7; no firm D call. The germline CDR1 and CDR2 sequences are SEHNR and FQNEAQ (reference sequence). The CDR3 length is 14 residues. The V end was cut by 7 bases, the J end by 0 bases, with 13 bases between. In DNA form, the CDR3 reads TGTGCCAGCACCTGGACGGTGAGCTCCTACGAGCAGTACTTC. Protein: CASTWTVSSYEQYF.

This clonotype was counted a few times. The rearrangement joins TRBV5-4 to TRBJ2-5; a weak D match, TRBD1 (5 bases). The V end lost 5 bases, the J end lost 3 bases, and 20 bases lay between the germline ends. Germline V gene lookup returns CDR1 SGHNT and CDR2 YYREEE (reference sequence). CDR3 length: 16 amino acids. The CDR3 protein is CASRSSKAGFEETQYF. The DNA of the CDR3 is TGTGCCAGCAGATCCTCAAAGGCAGGGTTCGAAGAGACCCAGTACTTC.

This clonotype was detected a few times. The CDR3 spells CASSGDRDRGQDETQYF. The CDR3 DNA reads as TGTGCCAGCAGTGGGGACCGGGACAGGGGGCAGGATGAGACCCAGTACTTC. This chain connects TRBV6-5 to TRBJ2-5; 12 nucleotides align to TRBD1. There are 17 residues in the CDR3. Germline V gives CDR1 MNHEY, CDR2 SVGAGI. Losses at the gene ends were 5 bases for V and 5 bases for J; bases not matched to a gene: 12.

The chain links TRBV9 to TRBJ2-5; either TRBD1 or TRBD2 may supply D (5 bases each). Trimming took off 1 base at V and 2 bases at J, with 12 bases between the two ends. The CDR3 loop spans 15 amino acids. CDR1 is SGDLS, CDR2 YYNGEE, per germline. The DNA of the CDR3 is TGTGCCAGCAGCGTATCCGGGACCCGACAAGAGACCCAGTACTTC. It codes for CASSVSGTRQETQYF.

This clonotype has more than one count but fewer than ten. The chain couples TRBV20-1 to TRBJ2-2; D not certain. Trimming shortened V by 0 bases and J by 13 bases, and 15 bases separated the two germline ends. Germline V lookup: CDR1 DFQATT, CDR2 SNEGSKA (reference sequence). CDR3 size: 13 residues. CDR3 sequence (DNA): TGCAGTGCTAGAGATCAGAAGGGCCTAGGGCTGTTTTTT. This encodes CSARDQKGLGLFF.

This clonotype occurred a few times. V usage is TRBV7-8 and J usage is TRBJ1-1; D unclear. Germline CDR1 is SGHVS and CDR2 is FQNEAQ. V was shortened by 6 bases and J by 3 bases, with 11 bases between the two germline ends. The CDR3 runs 13 residues. The chain's CDR3 is CASRDRRDTEAFF. The DNA of the CDR3 is TGTGCCAGCAGGGACCGGCGGGACACTGAAGCTTTCTTT.

This clonotype was found many times. V is TRBV5-1 and J is TRBJ2-3; TRBD2 matches 12 bases. The CDR3 extends over 16 amino acids. After removal of 3 bases from V and 4 bases from J, the junction contained 6 bases not matched to a gene. Germline CDR1 SGHRS, CDR2 YFSETQ. In nucleotides, the CDR3 is TGCGCCAGCAGCTGGACTAGCGGGGTAGTATCAGATACGCAGTATTTT. It yields the protein CASSWTSGVVSDTQYF.

Only a few counts were recorded for this clonotype. The chain employs TRBV7-2 and TRBJ1-3, with a tentative D call TRBD1 (6 bases). V dropped 6 bases and J dropped 2 bases, with 17 bases sitting between them. There are 16 residues in the CDR3. Germline V CDR1 and CDR2: SGHTA, FQGNSA. The CDR3 loop reads CASSTDRSIPGNTIYF. The CDR3 DNA sequence: TGTGCCAGCAGTACCGACAGGTCCATACCTGGAAACACCATATATTTT.

This clonotype was found a few times. The chain couples TRBV7-9 to TRBJ1-1; a weak D match, TRBD1 (5 bases). Trimming removed 6 bases at V and 0 bases at J, with 17 bases between. The CDR3 sequence is 16 residues long. CDR1 and CDR2 (germline): SEHNR, FQNEAQ (reference sequence). The CDR3 loop is CASRPESGRLNTEAFF. In DNA, the CDR3 is TGTGCCAGCAGACCCGAATCGGGACGGTTGAACACTGAAGCTTTCTTT.

This clonotype came up a few times. This chain uses TRBV7-2 with TRBJ2-5, with 8 nucleotides matching TRBD2. After removal of 3 bases from V and 5 bases from J, the junction contained 8 bases not matched to a gene. In germline, CDR1 is SGHTA, CDR2 FQGNSA. The CDR3 extends over 15 amino acids. CDR3 in DNA: TGTGCCAGCAGCTTTATTCCGGGGGGGATGGAGACCCAGTACTTC. Translated: CASSFIPGGMETQYF.